Listed below are T cell receptor beta chains from one sample, sequenced in a study of T cell repertoires in aging, cancer and after chemotherapy. TCRdb ran MiXCR on the multiplex PCR reads and lists one entry per CDR3 protein. The sample shows 6,500 to 8,000 distinct CDR3 sequences, over 25% of them seen only once. The specimen sequenced was blood. These receptors all come from a human donor with a blood cancer. CDR3s include the opening cysteine and the closing phenylalanine or tryptophan. D genes are given only for firm matches. The size field is filled for only some rows; it gives once, few, many or a size class.

clone size	D gene	J gene	V gene	CDR3 protein	CDR3 DNA
NA	TRBD2	TRBJ2-2	TRBV19	CASSRSGGAIGELFF	TGTGCCAGTAGTAGGAGCGGGGGGGCCATCGGGGAGCTGTTTTTT
NA	TRBD2	TRBJ2-1	TRBV6-1	CASSGTSGGDYNEQFF	TGTGCCAGCAGTGGGACTAGCGGGGGGGATTACAATGAGCAGTTCTTC
NA	NA	TRBJ2-7	TRBV20-1	CSARDGGWDEQYF	TGCAGTGCTAGAGACGGAGGGTGGGACGAGCAGTACTTC
few	NA	TRBJ2-6	TRBV7-9	CASSGGGIDSSGANVLTF	TGTGCCAGCAGCGGGGGGGGCATAGACTCCTCTGGGGCCAACGTCCTGACTTTC
few	TRBD1	TRBJ2-5	TRBV12-3/TRBV12-4	CASSPTPGQGQETQYF	TGTGCCAGCAGCCCCACCCCCGGACAGGGTCAAGAGACCCAGTACTTC
NA	NA	TRBJ1-4	TRBV5-1	CASSFTGGGGEKLFF	TGCGCCAGCAGCTTTACGGGAGGAGGAGGTGAAAAACTGTTTTTT
medium-sized	NA	TRBJ2-5	TRBV29-1	CSLGLVRTVQETQYF	TGCAGCCTTGGCCTAGTGAGGACTGTACAAGAGACCCAGTACTTC
NA	NA	TRBJ2-1	TRBV18	CASSPNTGYNEQFF	TGTGCCAGCTCACCAAACACAGGCTACAATGAGCAGTTCTTC
NA	NA	TRBJ1-1	TRBV5-1	CASSLGVTNTEAFF	TGCGCCAGCAGTCTGGGGGTGACGAACACTGAAGCTTTCTTT
NA	NA	TRBJ2-1	TRBV6-2/TRBV6-3	CASSLGRGSEGEQFF	TGTGCCAGCAGCCTTGGGCGGGGCTCCGAGGGTGAGCAGTTCTTC
medium-sized	TRBD2	TRBJ2-7	TRBV6-5	CASSYGGAGAGEQYF	TGTGCCAGCAGTTACGGCGGAGCGGGGGCTGGCGAGCAGTACTTC
few	NA	TRBJ2-7	TRBV5-4	CASSLDREASYEQYF	TGTGCCAGCAGCTTGGACAGGGAGGCGTCCTACGAGCAGTACTTC
NA	NA	TRBJ2-1	TRBV6-2/TRBV6-3	CASRGGTGHPYNEQFF	TGTGCCAGCAGGGGGGGGACAGGTCATCCCTACAATGAGCAGTTCTTC
NA	NA	TRBJ2-2	TRBV5-1	CASSLIGNTGELFF	TGCGCCAGCAGCTTGATAGGGAACACCGGGGAGCTGTTTTTT
few	TRBD1	TRBJ1-2	TRBV19	CASSAIRGRVIYGYTF	TGTGCCAGTAGTGCCATCAGGGGGCGCGTGATCTATGGCTACACCTTC
NA	NA	TRBJ1-4	TRBV6-1	CASSESAGKKLFF	TGTGCCAGCAGTGAATCCGCAGGGAAGAAACTGTTTTTT
medium-sized	NA	TRBJ1-2	TRBV5-4	CASSSRSGYTF	TGTGCCAGCAGCTCGAGGTCCGGCTACACCTTC
medium-sized	NA	TRBJ2-7	TRBV6-1	CASSGGGEAYEQYF	TGTGCCAGCAGTGGGGGCGGAGAAGCCTACGAGCAGTACTTC
few	TRBD1	TRBJ1-5	TRBV6-5	CASRTDRASNQPQHF	TGTGCCAGCAGAACCGACAGGGCTAGCAATCAGCCCCAGCATTTT
medium-sized	TRBD2	TRBJ2-2	TRBV15	CATSRLAGANTGELFF	TGTGCCACCAGCAGATTAGCGGGGGCGAACACCGGGGAGCTGTTTTTT
hyperexpanded	TRBD1	TRBJ2-7	TRBV6-1	CASSEDGTGGYEQYF	TGTGCCAGCAGTGAAGACGGGACAGGGGGCTACGAGCAGTACTTC
NA	TRBD1	TRBJ1-1	TRBV5-6	CASSRRGHFTEAFF	TGTGCCAGCAGCCGTAGGGGGCATTTCACTGAAGCTTTCTTT
medium-sized	TRBD1	TRBJ1-1	TRBV29-1	CSVEVDRAGTEAFF	TGCAGCGTTGAGGTCGACAGGGCGGGCACTGAAGCTTTCTTT
few	TRBD2	TRBJ2-4	TRBV6-5	CASSYGGEVAKNIQYF	TGTGCCAGCAGTTACGGGGGGGAGGTAGCCAAAAACATTCAGTACTTC
medium-sized	NA	TRBJ2-7	TRBV6-1	CATTDGRYYEQYF	TGTGCCACCACGGATGGACGGTACTACGAGCAGTACTTC
medium-sized	NA	TRBJ2-2	TRBV11-3	CASSLGTFGGGELFF	TGTGCCAGCAGCTTGGGGACTTTTGGGGGTGGGGAGCTGTTTTTT
NA	NA	TRBJ1-1	TRBV5-1	CASQPGTFMNTEAFF	TGCGCCAGCCAGCCCGGGACGTTCATGAACACTGAAGCTTTCTTT
NA	NA	TRBJ1-3	TRBV7-9	CASSHTGSIGFGNTIYF	TGTGCCAGCAGCCATACCGGCAGCATAGGATTCGGAAACACCATATATTTT
medium-sized	TRBD2	TRBJ2-5	TRBV6-5	CASRQWAAGGPQETQYF	TGTGCCAGCAGACAGTGGGCAGCGGGGGGACCACAAGAGACCCAGTACTTC
NA	TRBD2	TRBJ2-2	TRBV11-3	CASSLGLANTGELFF	TGTGCCAGCAGCCTGGGACTAGCGAACACCGGGGAGCTGTTTTTT
few	TRBD1	TRBJ2-7	TRBV5-1	CASSSGPGQGPSYEQYF	TGCGCCAGCAGCTCCGGACCGGGACAGGGGCCCTCCTACGAGCAGTACTTC
few	NA	TRBJ1-4	TRBV12-3/TRBV12-4	CASSLGAYEKLFF	TGTGCCAGCAGTTTGGGCGCTTATGAAAAACTGTTTTTT
medium-sized	NA	TRBJ1-4	TRBV19	CASRGQNLATNEKLFF	TGTGCCAGTAGAGGACAGAACCTTGCAACTAATGAAAAACTGTTTTTT
medium-sized	TRBD2	TRBJ2-3	TRBV29-1	CSFERGGYSDTQYF	TGCAGCTTCGAGCGGGGGGGGTACTCAGATACGCAGTATTTT
NA	NA	TRBJ1-5	TRBV2	CASSSDGNSNQPQHF	TGTGCCAGCAGTTCCGACGGGAATAGCAATCAGCCCCAGCATTTT
large	NA	TRBJ2-5	TRBV29-1	CSVRVRETQYF	TGCAGCGTGAGGGTGCGGGAGACCCAGTACTTC
medium-sized	NA	TRBJ2-1	TRBV11-3	CASSLDGRGTYNEQFF	TGTGCCAGCAGCTTAGATGGGCGGGGAACCTACAATGAGCAGTTCTTC
medium-sized	NA	TRBJ2-1	TRBV27	CASSLRGLSYNEQFF	TGTGCCAGCAGTTTACGGGGTCTCTCCTACAATGAGCAGTTCTTC
NA	NA	TRBJ1-2	TRBV12-3/TRBV12-4	CASSPTGSVVGYTF	TGTGCCAGCAGCCCGACTGGGTCCGTGGTGGGCTACACCTTC
once	NA	TRBJ1-1	TRBV13	CASSWENTEAFF	TGTGCCAGCAGCTGGGAGAACACTGAAGCTTTCTTT
NA	NA	TRBJ1-1	TRBV19	CASRYRVSTEAFF	TGTGCCAGTAGATACAGGGTGTCGACTGAAGCTTTCTTT
few	TRBD1	TRBJ2-5	TRBV27	CATGQGIRETQYF	TGTGCCACCGGACAGGGGATCCGGGAGACCCAGTACTTC
NA	TRBD1	TRBJ1-5	TRBV7-4	CARSVPGQGEYSNQPQHF	TGTGCCAGAAGCGTACCGGGACAGGGTGAATATAGCAATCAGCCCCAGCATTTT
few	TRBD2	TRBJ2-1	TRBV6-4	CASSDSRGGYNEQFF	TGTGCCAGCAGTGACTCGCGGGGGGGCTACAATGAGCAGTTCTTC
NA	NA	TRBJ2-7	TRBV19	CARSAATVDGYEQYF	TGTGCCAGAAGTGCGGCGACAGTAGACGGCTACGAGCAGTACTTC
medium-sized	NA	TRBJ1-4	TRBV19	CASSIEVTVPGEKLFF	TGTGCCAGTAGTATAGAGGTGACCGTCCCGGGTGAAAAACTGTTTTTT
few	TRBD2	TRBJ2-1	TRBV5-6	CASSPRTSGGGNEQFF	TGTGCCAGCAGCCCTAGGACTAGCGGGGGGGGGAATGAGCAGTTCTTC
medium-sized	NA	TRBJ1-2	TRBV5-5	CASSRRGNYGYTF	TGTGCCAGCAGCAGAAGGGGGAACTATGGCTACACCTTC
medium-sized	TRBD2	TRBJ2-2	TRBV10-3	CASGLAGGPNTGELFF	TGTGCCTCGGGACTAGCGGGGGGTCCGAACACCGGGGAGCTGTTTTTT
medium-sized	NA	TRBJ2-2	TRBV10-3	CAISAGFTNTGELFF	TGTGCCATCAGTGCGGGCTTCACGAACACCGGGGAGCTGTTTTTT
NA	TRBD2	TRBJ2-5	TRBV13	CASSQSGGGAYETQYF	TGCGCCAGCAGCCAATCCGGCGGGGGGGCGTATGAGACCCAGTACTTC
NA	NA	TRBJ1-5	TRBV6-5	CAIRTAGNQPQHF	TGTGCCATCCGTACCGCGGGCAATCAGCCCCAGCATTTT
NA	NA	TRBJ2-7	TRBV11-3	CASSLVRESGEQYF	TGTGCCAGCAGCTTAGTTCGGGAATCGGGAGAGCAGTACTTC
medium-sized	NA	TRBJ2-3	TRBV6-4	CASSDSGGSTDTQYF	TGTGCCAGCAGTGACTCGGGGGGCAGCACAGATACGCAGTATTTT
medium-sized	TRBD1	TRBJ2-7	TRBV5-6	CASSAGTGSYEQYF	TGTGCCAGCTCGGCCGGGACAGGGTCCTACGAGCAGTACTTC
few	NA	TRBJ2-6	TRBV5-1	CASSGTLLSGANVLTF	TGCGCCAGCAGCGGGACACTACTCTCTGGGGCCAACGTCCTGACTTTC
medium-sized	NA	TRBJ1-2	TRBV29-1	CSVWDTIYGYTF	TGCAGCGTTTGGGACACTATCTATGGCTACACCTTC
NA	TRBD1	TRBJ2-1	TRBV10-3	CASRTGGINEQFF	TGTGCCTCACGGACAGGGGGTATCAATGAGCAGTTCTTC
few	TRBD1	TRBJ2-7	TRBV5-6	CASSPWGQGPYEQYF	TGTGCCAGCAGCCCGTGGGGACAGGGACCCTACGAGCAGTACTTC